This T cell receptor (beta chain) was documented in a study of blood T cell repertoires in COVID-19. Study at large: Samples came from the United States, Italy and Spain, spanning acute and convalescent COVID-19.

Source study methods: Using reference gene primer amplification, nucleated cell counts were estimated. Some clones are missing from TCRdb's copy, which holds only in-frame ones; the method was immunoSEQ multiplex PCR. The D gene and trimming were derived from the DNA, and the V and J assignments and clone size from that table. This sample has approximately 240,000 clones, with around 82% found just once. The length of the CDR3 is 13 residues. Trimming stripped 8 bases from V and 6 bases from J, with 14 bases between. Germline-derived CDR1 and CDR2 are LNHDA and SQIVND (reference sequence). The sample consisted of peripheral blood. The clonotype originates from a woman of 80 years or more with active or convalescent COVID-19. The V call is TRBV19, the J call TRBJ1-5; D is perhaps TRBD1 (5 bases). CDR3 in DNA: TGTGCCAGTGAAGGGGTGCGTGGTCAGCCCCAGCATTTT. It translates to CASEGVRGQPQHF.